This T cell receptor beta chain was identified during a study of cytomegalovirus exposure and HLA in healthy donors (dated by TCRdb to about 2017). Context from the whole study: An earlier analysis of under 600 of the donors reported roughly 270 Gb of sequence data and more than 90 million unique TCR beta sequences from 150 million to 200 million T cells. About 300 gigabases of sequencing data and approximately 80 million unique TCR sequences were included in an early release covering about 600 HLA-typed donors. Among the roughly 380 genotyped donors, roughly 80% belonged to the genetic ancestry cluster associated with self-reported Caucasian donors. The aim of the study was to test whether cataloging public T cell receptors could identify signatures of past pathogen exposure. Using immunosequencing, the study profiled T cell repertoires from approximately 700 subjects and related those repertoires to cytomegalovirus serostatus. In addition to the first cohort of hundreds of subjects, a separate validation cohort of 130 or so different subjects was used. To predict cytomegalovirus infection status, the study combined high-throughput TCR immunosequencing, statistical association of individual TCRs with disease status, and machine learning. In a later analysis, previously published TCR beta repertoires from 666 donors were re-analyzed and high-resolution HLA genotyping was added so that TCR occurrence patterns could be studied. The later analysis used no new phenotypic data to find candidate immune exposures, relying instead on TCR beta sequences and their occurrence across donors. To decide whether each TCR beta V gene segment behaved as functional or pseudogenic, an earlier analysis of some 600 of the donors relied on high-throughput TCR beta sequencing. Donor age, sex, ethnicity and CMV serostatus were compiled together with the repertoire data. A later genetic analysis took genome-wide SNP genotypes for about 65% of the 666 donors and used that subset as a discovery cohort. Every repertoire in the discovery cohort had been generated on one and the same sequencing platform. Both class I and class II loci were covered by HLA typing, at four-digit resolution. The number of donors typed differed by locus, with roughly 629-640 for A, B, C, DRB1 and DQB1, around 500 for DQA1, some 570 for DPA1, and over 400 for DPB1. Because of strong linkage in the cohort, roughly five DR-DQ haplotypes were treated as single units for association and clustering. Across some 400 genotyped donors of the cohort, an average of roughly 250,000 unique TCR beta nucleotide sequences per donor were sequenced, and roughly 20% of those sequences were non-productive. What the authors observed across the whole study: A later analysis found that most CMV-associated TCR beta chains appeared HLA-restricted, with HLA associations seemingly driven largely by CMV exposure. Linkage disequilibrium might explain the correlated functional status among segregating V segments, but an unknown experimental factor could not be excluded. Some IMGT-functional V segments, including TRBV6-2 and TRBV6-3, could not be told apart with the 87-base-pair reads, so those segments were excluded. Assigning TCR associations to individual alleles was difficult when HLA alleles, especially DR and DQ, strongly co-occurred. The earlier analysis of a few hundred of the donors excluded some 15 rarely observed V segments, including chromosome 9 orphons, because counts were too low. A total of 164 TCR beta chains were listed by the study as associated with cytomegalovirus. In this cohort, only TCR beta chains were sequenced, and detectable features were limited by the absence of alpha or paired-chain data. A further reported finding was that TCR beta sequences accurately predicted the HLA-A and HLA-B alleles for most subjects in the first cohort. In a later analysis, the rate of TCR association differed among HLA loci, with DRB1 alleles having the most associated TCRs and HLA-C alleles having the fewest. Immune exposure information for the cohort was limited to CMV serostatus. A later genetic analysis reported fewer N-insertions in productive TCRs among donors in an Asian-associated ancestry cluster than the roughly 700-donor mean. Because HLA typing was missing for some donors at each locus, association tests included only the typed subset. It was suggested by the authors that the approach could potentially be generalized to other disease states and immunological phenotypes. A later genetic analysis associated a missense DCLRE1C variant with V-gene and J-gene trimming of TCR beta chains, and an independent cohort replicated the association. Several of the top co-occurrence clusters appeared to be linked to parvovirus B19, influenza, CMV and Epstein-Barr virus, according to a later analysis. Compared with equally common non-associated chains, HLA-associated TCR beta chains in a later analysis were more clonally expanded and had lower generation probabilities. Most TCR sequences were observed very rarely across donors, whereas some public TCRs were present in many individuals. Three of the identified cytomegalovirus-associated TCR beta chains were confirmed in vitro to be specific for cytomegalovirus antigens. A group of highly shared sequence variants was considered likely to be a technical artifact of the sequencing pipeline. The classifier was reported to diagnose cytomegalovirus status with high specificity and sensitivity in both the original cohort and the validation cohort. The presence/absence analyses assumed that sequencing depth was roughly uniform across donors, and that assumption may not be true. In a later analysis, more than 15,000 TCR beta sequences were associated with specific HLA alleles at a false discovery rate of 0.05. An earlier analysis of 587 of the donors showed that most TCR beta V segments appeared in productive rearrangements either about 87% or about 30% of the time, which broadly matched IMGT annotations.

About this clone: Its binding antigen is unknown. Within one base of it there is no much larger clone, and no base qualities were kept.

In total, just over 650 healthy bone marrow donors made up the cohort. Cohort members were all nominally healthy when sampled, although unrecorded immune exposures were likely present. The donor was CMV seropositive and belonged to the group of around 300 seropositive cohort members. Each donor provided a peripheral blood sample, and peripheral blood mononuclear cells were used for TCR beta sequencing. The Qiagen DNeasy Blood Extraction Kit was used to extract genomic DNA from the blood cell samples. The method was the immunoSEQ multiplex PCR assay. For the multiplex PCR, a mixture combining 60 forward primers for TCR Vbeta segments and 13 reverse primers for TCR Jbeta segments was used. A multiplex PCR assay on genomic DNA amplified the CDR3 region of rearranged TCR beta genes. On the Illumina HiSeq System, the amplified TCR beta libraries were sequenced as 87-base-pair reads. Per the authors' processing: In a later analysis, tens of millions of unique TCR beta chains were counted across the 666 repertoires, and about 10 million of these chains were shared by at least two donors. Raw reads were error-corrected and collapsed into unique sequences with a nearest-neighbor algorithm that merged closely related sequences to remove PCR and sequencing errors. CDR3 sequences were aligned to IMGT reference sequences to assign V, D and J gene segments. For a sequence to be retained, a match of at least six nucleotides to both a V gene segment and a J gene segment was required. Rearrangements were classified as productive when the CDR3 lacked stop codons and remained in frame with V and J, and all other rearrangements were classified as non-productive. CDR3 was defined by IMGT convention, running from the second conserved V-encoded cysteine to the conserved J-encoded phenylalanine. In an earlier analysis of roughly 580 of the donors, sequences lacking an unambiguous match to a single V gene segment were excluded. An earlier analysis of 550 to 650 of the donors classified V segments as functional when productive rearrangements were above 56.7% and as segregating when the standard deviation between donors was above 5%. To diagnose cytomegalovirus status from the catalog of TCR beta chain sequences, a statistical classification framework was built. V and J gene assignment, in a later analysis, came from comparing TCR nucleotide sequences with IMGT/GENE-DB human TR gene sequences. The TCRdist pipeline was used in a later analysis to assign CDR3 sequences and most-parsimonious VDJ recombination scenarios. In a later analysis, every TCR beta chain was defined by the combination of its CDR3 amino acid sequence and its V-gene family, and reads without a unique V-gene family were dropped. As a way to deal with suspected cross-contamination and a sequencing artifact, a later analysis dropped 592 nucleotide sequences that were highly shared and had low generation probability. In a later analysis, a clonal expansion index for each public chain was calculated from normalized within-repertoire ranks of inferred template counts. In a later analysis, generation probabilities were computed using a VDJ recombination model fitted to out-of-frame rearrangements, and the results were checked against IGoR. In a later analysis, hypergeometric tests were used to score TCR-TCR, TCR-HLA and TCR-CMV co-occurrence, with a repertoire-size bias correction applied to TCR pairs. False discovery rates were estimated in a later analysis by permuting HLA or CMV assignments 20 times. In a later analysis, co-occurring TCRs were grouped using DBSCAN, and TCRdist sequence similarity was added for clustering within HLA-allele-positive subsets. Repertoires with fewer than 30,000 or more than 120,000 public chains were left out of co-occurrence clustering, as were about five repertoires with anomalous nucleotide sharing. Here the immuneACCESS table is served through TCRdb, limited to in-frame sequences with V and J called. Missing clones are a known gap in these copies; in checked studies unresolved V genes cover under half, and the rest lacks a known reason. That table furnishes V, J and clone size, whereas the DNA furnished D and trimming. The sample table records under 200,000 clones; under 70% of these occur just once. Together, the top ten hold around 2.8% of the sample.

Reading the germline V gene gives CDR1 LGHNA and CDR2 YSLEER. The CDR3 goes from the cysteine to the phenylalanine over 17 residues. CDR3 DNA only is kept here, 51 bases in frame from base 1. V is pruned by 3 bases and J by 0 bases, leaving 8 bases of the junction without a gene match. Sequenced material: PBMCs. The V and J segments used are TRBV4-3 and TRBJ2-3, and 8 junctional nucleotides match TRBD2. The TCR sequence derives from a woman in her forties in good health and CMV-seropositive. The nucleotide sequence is TGCGCCAGCAGCCAGGAAACCGGGGGGGCTAGCACAGATACGCAGTATTTT. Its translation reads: CASSQETGGASTDTQYF.